This record looks at one T cell receptor (beta chain) sequence and its context. These data are taken from a study of T cell changes during pregnancy in multiple sclerosis. The method was immunoSEQ multiplex PCR; TCRdb's version includes in-frame clones alone and lacks a portion of them. The table includes around 24,000 clones, 70% to 90% detected once. This CDR3 has 15 residues. Germline V gene data show CDR1 as MNHNY and CDR2 as SVGAGI (reference sequence). With V trimmed by 0 bases and J by 4 bases, 3 bases remained unmatched. The sequencing here drew on CD4+ T cells from peripheral blood mononuclear cells, taken in the second trimester of pregnancy. This sequence was found in a female donor in good health, enrolled as a control in a pregnancy study. The chain joins TRBV6-6 to TRBJ1-5; the match to TRBD1 covers 7 bases. The DNA of the CDR3 is TGTGCCAGCAGTTACTCGCAACAGGGGAATCAGCCCCAGCATTTT. Translated: CASSYSQQGNQPQHF.